Listed below are T cell receptor beta chains from one sample, sequenced in a study of OX40 agonist ivuxolimab in advanced cancers. The protocol was immunoSEQ multiplex PCR, while the TCRdb copy is restricted to in-frame clones and leaves out a portion. Of 50,000 to 70,000 clones listed, around four fifths are singletons. The sample consisted of CD4+ or CD8+ T cells sorted from blood, taken in a trial of the OX40 agonist ivuxolimab. The receptors were gathered from an adult with an advanced solid tumor such as melanoma, head and neck, liver or kidney cancer. CDR3s include the opening cysteine and the closing phenylalanine or tryptophan. The order of the fields is clone size, D gene, V gene, J gene, CDR3 protein. The D gene is left open where the match is weak. Some rows mark clone size as missing; the rest say once, few, many or name a class of expanded clone.

.	.	TRBV7-9	TRBJ2-3	CASTRIFTDTQYF
.	TRBD1	TRBV19	TRBJ1-1	CASSGRGTGTTEAFF
.	TRBD1	TRBV5-1	TRBJ2-1	CASTGRAVMTGGDEQFF
.	.	TRBV28	TRBJ2-1	CASSLWGLRYNEQFF
.	TRBD2	TRBV10-3	TRBJ2-5	CAISEAGQQETQYF
.	.	TRBV5-4	TRBJ2-1	CASSLVSSYEQFF
once	.	TRBV19	TRBJ1-6	CASSKDRNNSPLHF
.	.	TRBV27	TRBJ2-1	CASSLVGGSRNEQFF
.	TRBD2	TRBV4-1	TRBJ2-1	CASRHSGGALEQFF
.	.	TRBV10-3	TRBJ1-3	CAIKGSGNTIYF
.	.	TRBV19	TRBJ1-5	CASTAYRDPRGAPQPQHF
.	TRBD2	TRBV10-2	TRBJ2-7	CATTGGGSSYEQYF
once	.	TRBV28	TRBJ1-4	CASSRRGGQKLFF
.	.	TRBV21-1	TRBJ2-1	CASSNSGQYNEQFF
.	.	TRBV27	TRBJ1-5	CASSPTGLPQPQHF
.	.	TRBV11-3	TRBJ1-2	CASSLDAGGFGYTF
few	.	TRBV6-1	TRBJ1-5	CASSSGVSQPQHF
.	.	TRBV9	TRBJ2-7	CASSVGGDSYEQYF
.	TRBD1	TRBV29-1	TRBJ2-7	CSVEDQARTGPNYEQYF
.	TRBD1	TRBV7-6	TRBJ2-3	CASSRTEGAGDTQYF
.	.	TRBV9	TRBJ2-3	CASSPRGPDTQYF
.	.	TRBV2	TRBJ1-1	CASTREGTEAFF
.	.	TRBV30	TRBJ2-5	CAWSVKETQYF
.	.	TRBV5-6	TRBJ1-1	CASSTGQLNTEAFF
.	TRBD2	TRBV28	TRBJ2-1	CASSSNLAVPYNEQFF
.	.	TRBV4-1	TRBJ2-2	CASSRTENTGELFF
once	.	TRBV6-6	.	CASTQGTYEQYF
.	TRBD2	TRBV28	TRBJ2-7	CASSFPAGGRVSYEQYF
.	.	TRBV30	TRBJ2-7	CAWTRPAVGAYEQYF
few	.	TRBV2	TRBJ2-3	CASSEYSLTYRTPSTDTQYF
.	.	TRBV6-1	TRBJ1-4	CASRPATGDEKLFF
.	TRBD2	TRBV11-3	TRBJ2-2	CASSPRGSGQTGELFF
.	TRBD1	TRBV5-5	TRBJ1-5	CASRRQGDLRQPQHF
.	TRBD2	TRBV7-3	TRBJ2-1	CASSLRGPREEDEQFF
few	.	TRBV5-5	TRBJ1-5	CASSSSGYSNQPQHF
.	.	TRBV7-2	TRBJ2-7	CASSEVYEQYF
.	.	TRBV29-1	TRBJ1-4	CSVEDARGRDEKLFF
.	TRBD1	TRBV5-1	TRBJ1-1	CASSYTGGTEAFF
.	.	TRBV19	TRBJ1-5	CASIGPGLQPQHF
.	.	TRBV7-3	TRBJ2-1	CASSPSGQIDNEQFF
.	TRBD1	TRBV5-4	TRBJ2-3	CASSLAGGADTQYF
.	.	TRBV19	TRBJ2-3	CASSKAGQFFTDTQYF
.	TRBD1	TRBV2	TRBJ2-5	CASSLTGLTQETQYF
.	.	TRBV7-6	TRBJ2-2	CASSQSSGANTGELFF
.	.	TRBV18	TRBJ2-3	CASSPFSGAQTDTQYF
.	.	TRBV19	TRBJ2-6	CASRVGANVLTF
.	.	TRBV7-3	TRBJ1-1	CASSFSGSTEAFF
.	TRBD1	TRBV19	TRBJ1-1	CASTRTGMNTEAFF
.	.	TRBV7-8	TRBJ1-2	CASSLARQGFNYGYTF
.	.	TRBV5-4	TRBJ1-3	CASSSGGSSGNTIYF